The clone carrying this TCR beta chain was seen repeatedly, ten times or more. Its cognate antigen is unknown. The record originates from a study of regulatory T cells in long-lasting Graves disease. The CDR3 length is 15 residues. With 1 base clipped from V and 6 bases from J, the junction kept 11 bases outside the gene matches. The germline CDR1 and CDR2 sequences are DFQATT and SNEGSKA (reference sequence). Study-wide results and limits: Results may be inaccurate due to the small sample size.

The sample's time point: newly diagnosed GD, antithyroid drugs for less than 3 months. Researchers made the TCR library from RNA that was extracted from PBMCs. Combining iRepertoire HTBI primers with Arm-PCR of CDR3 regions, the authors built TCR beta libraries. TCRdb used MiXCR to reprocess the multiplex PCR reads, holding one entry per CDR3 protein. Of about 560,000 distinct CDR3 sequences in the sample, about 16% were seen once. These data are also associated with another study on T cells in Graves' hyperthyroidism and ophthalmopathy.

This clonotype originated in a man aged 18-30 years with Graves disease. The chain recombines TRBV20-1 with TRBJ2-7; TRBD2 matches at 8 bases. Sample: peripheral blood mononuclear cells (PBMCs), taken at new diagnosis, from a patient treated with antithyroid drugs. The DNA for the CDR3 is TGCAGTGCTAGAGGGCGGGAGGCGCGTTGGCGCGAGCAGTACTTC. Translating it yields CSARGREARWREQYF.